The table lists the clone carrying this TCR beta chain with a count of one. As yet, its antigen is unknown. The study ran its PCR with 60 Vbeta and 13 Jbeta primers. The method was immunoSEQ multiplex PCR; TCRdb's version includes in-frame clones alone and lacks a portion of them. Of more than 100,000 clones in the sample, around 79% were seen once. The source of the sample is a study of cytomegalovirus exposure and HLA in healthy donors. Findings of the study overall: Cytomegalovirus status was reportedly diagnosed by the classifier with high sensitivity and specificity. Later on, a genetic analysis was performed. It linked a missense variant in DCLRE1C with V- and J-gene trimming of TCR beta.

Germline CDR1 and CDR2: SNHLY and FYNNEI. The V end was cut by 7 bases, the J end by 0 bases, with 13 bases between. The CDR3 extends over 15 amino acids. V gene TRBV2 combines with J gene TRBJ1-3; the D gene is possibly TRBD1 (6 bases). The sequence derives from a man aged 50 to 59 in good health and CMV-seropositive. What was sequenced was PBMCs. CDR3 DNA: TGTGCCAGCATTAAGGGGGGGGACTCTGGAAACACCATATATTTT. Translated: CASIKGGDSGNTIYF.